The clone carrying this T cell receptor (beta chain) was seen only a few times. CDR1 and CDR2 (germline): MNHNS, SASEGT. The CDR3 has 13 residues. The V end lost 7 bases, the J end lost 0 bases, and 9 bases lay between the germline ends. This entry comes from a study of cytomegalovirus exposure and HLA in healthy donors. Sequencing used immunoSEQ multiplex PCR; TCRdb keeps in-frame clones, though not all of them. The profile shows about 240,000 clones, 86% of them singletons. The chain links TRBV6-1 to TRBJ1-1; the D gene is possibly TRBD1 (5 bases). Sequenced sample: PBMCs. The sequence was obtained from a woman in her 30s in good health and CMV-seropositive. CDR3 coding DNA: TGTGCCAGCAACAGACAGTTGAACACTGAAGCTTTCTTT. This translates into CASNRQLNTEAFF.